This TCR beta chain was identified during a study of T cell repertoires in aging, cancer and after chemotherapy. General study findings and limits: In each cancer cohort, median generation probability increased across chemotherapy, suggesting thymic output rebounded.

Rearranged V-D-J TRB sequences were amplified with a mixed TRB-A/B primer pool. Using its own MiXCR run on the multiplex PCR reads, TCRdb lists one record per CDR3 protein. This table holds 10,000 to 13,000 distinct CDR3 sequences, around 32% found once. TCR beta rearrangements were amplified from peripheral blood genomic DNA. The V gene end was trimmed by 0 bases and the J gene end by 5 bases; junction bases not matched to a gene: 7. Germline assignment: CDR1 SGHKS and CDR2 YYEKEE (reference sequence). The CDR3 has 15 residues. Concerning this clonotype itself: Its specificity is not known.

The clonotype comes from a human donor in good health. The chain has TRBV5-5 and TRBJ2-7; TRBD2 aligns across 8 bases. Sequenced input: blood. The CDR3 region has the DNA TGTGCCAGCAGCTTGGGCAGCGGGAGTAACCACGAGCAGTACTTC. This gives the protein CASSLGSGSNHEQYF.